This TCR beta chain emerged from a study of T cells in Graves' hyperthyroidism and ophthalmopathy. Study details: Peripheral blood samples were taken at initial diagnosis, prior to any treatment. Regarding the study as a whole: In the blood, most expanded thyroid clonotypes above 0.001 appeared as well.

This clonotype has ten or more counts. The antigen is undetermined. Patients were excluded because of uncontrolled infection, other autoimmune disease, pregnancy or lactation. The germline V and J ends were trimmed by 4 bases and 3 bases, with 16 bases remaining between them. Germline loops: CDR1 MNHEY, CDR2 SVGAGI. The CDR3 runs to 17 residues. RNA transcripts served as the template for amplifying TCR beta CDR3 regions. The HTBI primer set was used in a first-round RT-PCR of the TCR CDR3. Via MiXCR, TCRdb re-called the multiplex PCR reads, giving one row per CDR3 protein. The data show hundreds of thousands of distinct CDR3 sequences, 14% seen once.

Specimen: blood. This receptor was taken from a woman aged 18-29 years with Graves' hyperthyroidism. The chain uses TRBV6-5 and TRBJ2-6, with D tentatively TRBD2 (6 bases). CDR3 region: CASSSRWEVRGANVLTF. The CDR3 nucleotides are TGTGCCAGCAGTTCCCGCTGGGAGGTTCGTGGGGCCAACGTCCTGACTTTC.